This T cell receptor beta chain originates from a study of blood T cell repertoires in COVID-19. Only in-frame clones appear in the TCRdb table, and some are missing; sequencing was by immunoSEQ multiplex PCR. The table has under 25,000 clones, 80% to 85% seen once. The germline gives CDR1 MNHNS, CDR2 SASEGT. The V gene lost 2 bases and the J gene lost 3 bases, with 5 bases spanning the gap. This CDR3 spans 13 amino acids. The chain joins TRBV6-1 to TRBJ1-5; D remains ambiguous. Sequenced material: peripheral blood. The receptor was derived from a woman aged 80 or over with acute or convalescent COVID-19. CDR3 sequence reads: CASSEQINQPQHF. The CDR3 nucleotides are TGTGCCAGCAGTGAACAGATCAATCAGCCCCAGCATTTT.